This T cell receptor beta chain is drawn from a study of immune evolution from preneoplasia to lung adenocarcinoma. Study as a whole: HLA loss of heterozygosity: under 7.5% AIS, more than 14% MIA, around 33% ADC, none AAH.

General observations from the study: Later-stage lesions appeared to have more T cells, more diversity, less clonality. Highest clonality occurred in KRAS-mutant, not EGFR-mutant or double wild-type, nodules.

Repertoires were generated with immunoSEQ multiplex PCR, while TCRdb's copy carries only in-frame clones and drops some. The sample has around 6,000 clones; 73% are singletons. Patient tissue came from resections in Japan or China, 2014–2017. This clone was seen just once. Antigen unknown. The sequence derives from an older donor with lung adenocarcinoma. Sequenced: FFPE lung adenocarcinoma in situ tissue.

The CDR3 loop reads CASTLQGGRHTEAFF. CDR3 coding DNA: TGTGCCAGCACCCTCCAGGGGGGGAGACACACTGAAGCTTTCTTT. The chain combines TRBV7-8 with TRBJ1-1; 7 nucleotides agree with TRBD1. The germline V gene has CDR1 SGHVS and CDR2 FQNEAQ. This CDR3 has 15 amino acids. J was trimmed by 3 bases and V by 7 bases; bases with no gene match: 11.